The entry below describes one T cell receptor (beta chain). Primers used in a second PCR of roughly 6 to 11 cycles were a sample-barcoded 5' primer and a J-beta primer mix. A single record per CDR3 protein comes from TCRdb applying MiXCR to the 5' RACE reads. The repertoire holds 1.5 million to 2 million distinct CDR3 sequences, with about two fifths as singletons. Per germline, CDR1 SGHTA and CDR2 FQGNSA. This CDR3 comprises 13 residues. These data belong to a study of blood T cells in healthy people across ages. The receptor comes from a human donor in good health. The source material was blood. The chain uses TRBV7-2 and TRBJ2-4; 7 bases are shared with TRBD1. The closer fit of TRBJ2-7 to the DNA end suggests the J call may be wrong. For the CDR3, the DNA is TGTGCCAGCAGCTACGGACAGGTCTGCGAGCAGTACTTC. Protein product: CASSYGQVCEQYF.